This T cell receptor (beta chain) stems from a study of human T cells and chemical hapten exposure. Overall study: Skin of the upper inner arm, around 2 cm by around 2 cm, received 2% DPC for sensitization. Overall study results and limits: Versus controls, expanded TCRs had significantly more large CDR3 similarity clusters.

In the library, unique molecular identifiers were attached to individual cDNA molecules. TCRdb used MiXCR to reprocess the RACE reads, holding one entry per CDR3 protein. The sample records over 300,000 distinct CDR3 sequences, approximately 5.1% being singletons. Comments on this clonotype: Antigen: not known.

The CDR3 is 16 amino acids. Germline CDR1 and CDR2: SEHNR and FQNEAQ (reference sequence). J was trimmed by 1 base and V by 5 bases; bases with no gene match: 6. Time point described: pre-sensitization, week 0. Treatment meaning: therapeutic diphenylcyclopropenone sensitization with weekly scalp DPC. Each patch test followed a blood draw. The J gene is TRBJ1-4, the V gene TRBV7-9; 8 positions match TRBD1. Source: whole blood, taken in connection with sensitization to the hapten diphenylcyclopropenone (DPC). The source of this sequence is a woman aged 45-65 years with alopecia areata. Some clones in this sample may be carry-over from other donors' samples. The CDR3 DNA reads as TGTGCCAGCAGCGGAATTACAGGGGGAACTAATGAAAAACTGTTTTTT. Its protein product is CASSGITGGTNEKLFF.